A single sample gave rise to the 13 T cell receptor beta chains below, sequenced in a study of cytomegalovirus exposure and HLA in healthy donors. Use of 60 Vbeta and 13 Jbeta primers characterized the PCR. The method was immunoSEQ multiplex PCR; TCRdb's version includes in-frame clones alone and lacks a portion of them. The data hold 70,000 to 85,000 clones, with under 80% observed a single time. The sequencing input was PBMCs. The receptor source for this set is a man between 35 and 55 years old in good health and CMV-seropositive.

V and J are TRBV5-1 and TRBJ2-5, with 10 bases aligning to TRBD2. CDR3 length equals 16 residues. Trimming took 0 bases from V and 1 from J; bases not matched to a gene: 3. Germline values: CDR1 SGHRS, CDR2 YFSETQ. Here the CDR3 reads CASSLGTSGVQETQYF. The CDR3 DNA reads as TGCGCCAGCAGCTTGGGAACTAGCGGGGTCCAAGAGACCCAGTACTTC.

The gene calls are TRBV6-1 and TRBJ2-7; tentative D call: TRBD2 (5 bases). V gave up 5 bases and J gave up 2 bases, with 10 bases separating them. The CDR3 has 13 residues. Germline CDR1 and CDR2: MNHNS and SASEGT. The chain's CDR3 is CASSIGLPYEQYF. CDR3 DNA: TGTGCCAGCAGTATTGGACTCCCCTACGAGCAGTACTTC.

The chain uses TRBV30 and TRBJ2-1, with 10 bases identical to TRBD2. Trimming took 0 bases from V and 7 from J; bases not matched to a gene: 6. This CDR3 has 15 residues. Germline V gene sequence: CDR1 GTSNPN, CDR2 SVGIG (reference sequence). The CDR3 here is CAWSVPSGGGNEQFF. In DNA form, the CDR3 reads TGTGCCTGGAGTGTACCCAGCGGGGGGGGGAATGAGCAGTTCTTC.

In DNA form, the CDR3 reads TGTGCCATCAGTGCCCTCGGGACAGGGTTGCTGACCCAGTACTTC. Residues: CAISALGTGLLTQYF. The chain carries TRBV10-3 and TRBJ2-5, with 9 bases fitting TRBD1. V gave up 4 bases and J gave up 7 bases; unmatched junction bases: 10. Germline lookup yields CDR1 ENHRY and CDR2 SYGVKD. The length of the CDR3 is 15 residues.

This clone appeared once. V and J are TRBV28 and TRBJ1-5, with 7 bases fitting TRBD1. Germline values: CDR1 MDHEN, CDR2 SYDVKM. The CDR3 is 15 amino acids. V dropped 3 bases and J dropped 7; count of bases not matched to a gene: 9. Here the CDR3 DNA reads TGTGCCAGCAGTTTTGGGCTGACAGGGCCCCAGCCCCAGCATTTT. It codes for CASSFGLTGPQPQHF.

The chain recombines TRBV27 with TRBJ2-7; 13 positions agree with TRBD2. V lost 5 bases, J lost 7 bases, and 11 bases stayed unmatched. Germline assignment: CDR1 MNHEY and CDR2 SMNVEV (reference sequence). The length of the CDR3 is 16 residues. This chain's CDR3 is CASSPPRTSGSQEQYF. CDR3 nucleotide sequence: TGTGCCAGCAGTCCTCCCCGGACTAGCGGGAGTCAAGAGCAGTACTTC.

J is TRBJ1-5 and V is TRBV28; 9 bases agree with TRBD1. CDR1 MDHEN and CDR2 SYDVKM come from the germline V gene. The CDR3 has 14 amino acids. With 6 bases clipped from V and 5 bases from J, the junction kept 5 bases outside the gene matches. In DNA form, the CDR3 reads TGTGCCAGCAGCCTGGACAGGGGATATCAGCCCCAGCATTTT. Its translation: CASSLDRGYQPQHF.

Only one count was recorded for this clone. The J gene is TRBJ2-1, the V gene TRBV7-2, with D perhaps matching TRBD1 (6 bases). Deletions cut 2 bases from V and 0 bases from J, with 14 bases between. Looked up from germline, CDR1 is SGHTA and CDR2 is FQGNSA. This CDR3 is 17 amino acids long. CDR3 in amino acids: CASSLFWGRGSYNEQFF. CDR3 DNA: TGTGCCAGCAGCTTATTTTGGGGCAGGGGCTCCTACAATGAGCAGTTCTTC.

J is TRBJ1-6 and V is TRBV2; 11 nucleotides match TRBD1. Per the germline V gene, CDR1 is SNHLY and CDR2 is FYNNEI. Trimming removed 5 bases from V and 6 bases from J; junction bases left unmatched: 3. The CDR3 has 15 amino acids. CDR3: CASSRDRGANSPLHF. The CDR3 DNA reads TGTGCCAGCAGTCGGGACAGGGGGGCTAATTCACCCCTCCACTTT.

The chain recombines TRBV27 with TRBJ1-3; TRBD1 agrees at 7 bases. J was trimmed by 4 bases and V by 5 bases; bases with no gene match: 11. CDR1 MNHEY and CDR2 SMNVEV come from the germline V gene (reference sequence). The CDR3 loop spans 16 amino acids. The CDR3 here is CASSPAPGQKGNTIYF. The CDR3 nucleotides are TGTGCCAGCAGTCCGGCCCCGGGACAGAAAGGAAACACCATATATTTT.

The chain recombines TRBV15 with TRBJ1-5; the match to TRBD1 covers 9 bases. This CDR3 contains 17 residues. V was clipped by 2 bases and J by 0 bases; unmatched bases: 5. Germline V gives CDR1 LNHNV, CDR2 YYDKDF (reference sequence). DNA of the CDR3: TGTGCCACCAGCAGATCGTTACAGGGGGCTAGCAATCAGCCCCAGCATTTT. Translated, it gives CATSRSLQGASNQPQHF.

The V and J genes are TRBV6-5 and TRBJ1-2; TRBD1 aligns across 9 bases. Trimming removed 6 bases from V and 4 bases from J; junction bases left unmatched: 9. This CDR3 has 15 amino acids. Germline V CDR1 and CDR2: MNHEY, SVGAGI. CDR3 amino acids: CASRISQGAFYGYTF. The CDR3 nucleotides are TGTGCCAGCAGAATCTCACAGGGGGCCTTCTATGGCTACACCTTC.

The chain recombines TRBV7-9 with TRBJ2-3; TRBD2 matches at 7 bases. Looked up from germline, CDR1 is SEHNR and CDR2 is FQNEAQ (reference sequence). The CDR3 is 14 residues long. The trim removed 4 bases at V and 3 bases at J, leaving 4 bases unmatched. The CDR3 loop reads CASSWEGDTDTQYF. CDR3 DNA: TGTGCCAGCAGCTGGGAGGGAGATACAGATACGCAGTATTTT.